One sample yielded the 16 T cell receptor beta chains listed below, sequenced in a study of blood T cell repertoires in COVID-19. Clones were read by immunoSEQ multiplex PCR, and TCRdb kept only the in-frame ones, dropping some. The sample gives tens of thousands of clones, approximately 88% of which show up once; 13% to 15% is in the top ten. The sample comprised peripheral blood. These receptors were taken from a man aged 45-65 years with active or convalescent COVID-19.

The CDR3 sequence: CASSRERLALTDTQYF. CDR3 sequence (DNA): TGTGCCAGCAGCCGGGAGCGACTAGCGCTCACAGATACGCAGTATTTT. The chain has TRBV13 and TRBJ2-3; TRBD2 agrees at 8 bases. The germline V gene has CDR1 PRHDT and CDR2 FYEKMQ (reference sequence). V dropped 5 bases and J dropped 2; count of bases not matched to a gene: 9. CDR3 size: 16 residues.

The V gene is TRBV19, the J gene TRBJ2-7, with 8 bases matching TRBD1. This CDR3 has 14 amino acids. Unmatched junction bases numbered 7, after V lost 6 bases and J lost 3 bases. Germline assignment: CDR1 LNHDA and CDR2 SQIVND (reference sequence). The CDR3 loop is CASSPGQGGYEQYF. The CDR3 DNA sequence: TGTGCCAGTAGCCCCGGACAGGGCGGCTACGAGCAGTACTTC.

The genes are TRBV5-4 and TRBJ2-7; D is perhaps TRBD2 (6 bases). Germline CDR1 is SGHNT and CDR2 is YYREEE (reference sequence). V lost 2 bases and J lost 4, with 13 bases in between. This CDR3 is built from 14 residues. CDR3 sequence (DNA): TGTGCCAGCAGCTTAGGAGGGGTGGAATACGAGCAGTACTTC. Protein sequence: CASSLGGVEYEQYF.

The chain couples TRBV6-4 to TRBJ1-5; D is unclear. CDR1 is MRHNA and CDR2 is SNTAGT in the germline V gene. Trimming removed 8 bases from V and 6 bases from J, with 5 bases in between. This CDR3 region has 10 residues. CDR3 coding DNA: TGTGCCAGCGTCCGTCAGCCCCAGCATTTT. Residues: CASVRQPQHF.

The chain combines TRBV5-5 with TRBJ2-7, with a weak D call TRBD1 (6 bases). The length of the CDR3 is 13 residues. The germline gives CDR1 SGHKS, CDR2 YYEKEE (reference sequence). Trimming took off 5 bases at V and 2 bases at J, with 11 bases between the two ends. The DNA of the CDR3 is TGTGCCAGCAGTAGGACAGCCGCCTACGAGCAGTACTTC. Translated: CASSRTAAYEQYF. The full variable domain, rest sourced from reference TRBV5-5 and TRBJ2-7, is DAGVTQSPTHLIKTRGQQVTLRCSPISGHKSVSWYQQVLGQGPQFIFQYYEKEERGRGNFPDRFSARQFPNYSSELNVNALLLGDSALYLCASSRTAAYEQYFGPGTRLTVT.

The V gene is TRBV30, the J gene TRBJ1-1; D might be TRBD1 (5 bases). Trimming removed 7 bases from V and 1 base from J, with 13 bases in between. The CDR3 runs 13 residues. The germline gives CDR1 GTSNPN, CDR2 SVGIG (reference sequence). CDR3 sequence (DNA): TGTGCCTCCACGCGACAGCAGAACACTGAAGCTTTCTTT. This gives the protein CASTRQQNTEAFF.

The CDR3 region has the DNA TGCGCCAGCAGCTTGGTCACAGGGGCGGACTACAATGAGCAGTTCTTC. Translation gives CASSLVTGADYNEQFF. The chain has TRBV5-1 and TRBJ2-1, with 7 bases aligning to TRBD1. Germline CDR1 SGHRS, CDR2 YFSETQ. The CDR3 extends over 16 amino acids. Trimming took 0 bases from V and 3 from J; bases not matched to a gene: 6.

The CDR3 region has the DNA TGTGCCAGCAGCTTTCGGTCGGACAGGGGAACTGAAGCTTTCTTT. Translating it yields CASSFRSDRGTEAFF. The rearrangement joins TRBV5-6 to TRBJ1-1; 9 nucleotides agree with TRBD1. V lost 2 bases to trimming and J lost 5 bases; unmatched junction nucleotides: 7. The germline gives CDR1 SGHDT, CDR2 YYEEEE. The CDR3 runs to 15 residues.

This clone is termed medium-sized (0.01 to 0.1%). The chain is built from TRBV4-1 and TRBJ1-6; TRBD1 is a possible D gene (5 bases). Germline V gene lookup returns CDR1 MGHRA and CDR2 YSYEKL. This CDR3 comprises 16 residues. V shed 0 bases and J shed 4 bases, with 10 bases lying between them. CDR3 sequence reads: CASSQDRTNYNSPLHF. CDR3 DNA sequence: TGCGCCAGCAGCCAAGATAGGACAAATTATAATTCACCCCTCCACTTT.

The CDR3 protein is CASSLYDLANVLTF. CDR3 DNA sequence: TGTGCCAGCAGCTTATATGACTTGGCCAACGTCCTGACTTTC. The rearrangement joins TRBV5-6 to TRBJ2-6; D is ambiguous. V dropped 2 bases and J dropped 6 bases, with 9 bases sitting between them. Looked up from germline, CDR1 is SGHDT and CDR2 is YYEEEE. The CDR3 spans 14 residues.

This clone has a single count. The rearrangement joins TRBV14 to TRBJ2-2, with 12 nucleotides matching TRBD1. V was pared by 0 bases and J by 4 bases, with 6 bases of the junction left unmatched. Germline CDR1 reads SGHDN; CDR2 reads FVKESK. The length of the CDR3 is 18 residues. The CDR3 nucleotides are TGTGCCAGCAGCCAAGACTTGGGGACAGGGGGCACCACCGGGGAGCTGTTTTTT. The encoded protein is CASSQDLGTGGTTGELFF.

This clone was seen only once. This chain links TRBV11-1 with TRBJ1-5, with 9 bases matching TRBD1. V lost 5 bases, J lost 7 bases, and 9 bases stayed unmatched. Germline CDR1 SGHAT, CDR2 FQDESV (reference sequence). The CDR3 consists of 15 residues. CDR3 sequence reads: CASSPGTGRTQPQHF. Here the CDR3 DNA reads TGTGCCAGCAGCCCAGGGACAGGGCGCACCCAGCCCCAGCATTTT.

Written as DNA, the CDR3 is TGTGCCAGCAGCTTGGCGGGACAGTATAGCAATCAGCCCCAGCATTTT. Amino acids: CASSLAGQYSNQPQHF. The V and J genes are TRBV5-6 and TRBJ1-5, with 7 bases lining up with TRBD1. The V gene's germline CDR1 is SGHDT and CDR2 YYEEEE. CDR3 size: 16 residues. J lost 0 bases, V lost 0 bases, and 3 bases had no gene match.

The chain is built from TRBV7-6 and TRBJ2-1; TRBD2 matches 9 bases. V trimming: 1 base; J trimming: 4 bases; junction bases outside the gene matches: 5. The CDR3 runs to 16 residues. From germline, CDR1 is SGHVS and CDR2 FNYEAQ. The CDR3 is CASSLVGGGDYNEQFF. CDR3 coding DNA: TGTGCCAGCAGCTTAGTAGGCGGGGGGGATTACAATGAGCAGTTCTTC.

Written as DNA, the CDR3 is TGTGCCAGCAGCCAAGTAACGACGCTTAGGGGGACAGATACGCAGTATTTT. It translates to CASSQVTTLRGTDTQYF. The V call is TRBV3-1 (or the pseudogene TRBV3-2), the J call TRBJ2-3; tentatively, D is TRBD1 (6 bases). This CDR3 spans 17 amino acids. Trimming shortened V by 1 base and J by 3 bases, and 17 bases separated the two germline ends. CDR1 LGHDT and CDR2 YNNKEL come from the germline V gene (reference sequence).

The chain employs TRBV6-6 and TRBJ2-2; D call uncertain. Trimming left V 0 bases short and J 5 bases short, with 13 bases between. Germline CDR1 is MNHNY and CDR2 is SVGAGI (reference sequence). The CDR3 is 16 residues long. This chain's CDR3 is CASSYSSGSQTGELFF. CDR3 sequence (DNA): TGTGCCAGCAGTTACTCGTCCGGGTCACAAACCGGGGAGCTGTTTTTT.